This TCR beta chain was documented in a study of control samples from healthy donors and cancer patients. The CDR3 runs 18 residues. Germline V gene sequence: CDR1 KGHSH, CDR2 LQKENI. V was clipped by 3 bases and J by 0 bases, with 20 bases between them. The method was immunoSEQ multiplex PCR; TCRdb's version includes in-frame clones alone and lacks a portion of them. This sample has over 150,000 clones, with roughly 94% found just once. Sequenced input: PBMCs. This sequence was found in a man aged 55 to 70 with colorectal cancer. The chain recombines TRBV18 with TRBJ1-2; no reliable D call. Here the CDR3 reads CASSPVTAVLQTNYGYTF. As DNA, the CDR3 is TGTGCCAGCTCACCGGTCACGGCAGTTCTACAGACTAACTATGGCTACACCTTC.